Following are 23 T cell receptor beta chains from one sample sequenced in a study of T cell responses to AZD1222 COVID-19 vaccine. TCRdb's table, derived via immunoSEQ multiplex PCR, lists solely in-frame clones and lacks some. The sample includes 150,000 to 200,000 clones, just over 90% of them seen just once. Sample: peripheral blood, taken 28 days after the second AZD1222 dose. All receptors come from an adult who received the AZD1222 COVID-19 vaccine.

The chain has TRBV5-1 and TRBJ2-1; the D is unclear. From germline, CDR1 is SGHRS and CDR2 YFSETQ. The CDR3 is 12 amino acids. Trimming cost V 4 bases and J 12 bases, with 14 bases left between them. CDR3 amino acids: CASSLLGSGQFF. CDR3 DNA: TGCGCCAGCAGCCTCCTTGGGTCGGGGCAGTTCTTC.

A note on this clone: A junction boundary mismatches the germline segment, possibly from a read error. The chain joins TRBV7-7 to TRBJ1-1; a weak D match, TRBD1 (5 bases). CDR3 length equals 13 residues. From germline, CDR1 is SSHAT and CDR2 FNYEAQ (reference sequence). In nucleotides, the CDR3 is TGTGCTAGCAGCCGACGGGACGGGACTGAAGCTTTCTTT. Translating it yields CASSRRDGTEAFF.

The chain employs TRBV6-6 and TRBJ1-5; D perhaps matches TRBD1 (5 bases). The germline V gene encodes CDR1 MNHNY and CDR2 SVGAGI (reference sequence). CDR3 length equals 16 residues. V lost 5 bases and J 3 bases, leaving 17 bases between the germline ends. The CDR3 protein is CASSAGATRVNQPQHF. In DNA, the CDR3 is TGTGCCAGCAGTGCCGGGGCCACGAGGGTCAATCAGCCCCAGCATTTT.

The chain couples TRBV15 to TRBJ2-1; 11 bases line up with TRBD2. The V gene end was trimmed by 1 base and the J gene end by 8 bases; junction bases not matched to a gene: 7. The germline CDR1 and CDR2 sequences are LNHNV and YYDKDF (reference sequence). The length of the CDR3 is 16 residues. The CDR3 DNA reads as TGTGCCACCAGCAGAGCAGTCACTAGCGGGGGCGATGAGCAGTTCTTC. Protein product: CATSRAVTSGGDEQFF. Drawing the rest from reference TRBV15 and TRBJ2-1, the complete variable domain is DAMVIQNPRYQVTQFGKPVTLSCSQTLNHNVMYWYQQKSSQAPKLLFHYYDKDFNNEADTPDNFQSRRPNTSFCFLDIRSPGLGDTAMYLCATSRAVTSGGDEQFFGPGTRLTVL.

The chain carries TRBV12-5 and TRBJ1-2; TRBD1 agrees at 7 bases. V dropped 3 bases and J dropped 6; count of bases not matched to a gene: 7. Germline CDR1 and CDR2: LGHNT and FRNRAP. CDR3 size: 14 residues. The CDR3 protein is CASGFRQGADGYTF. CDR3 nucleotide sequence: TGTGCTAGTGGTTTCCGACAGGGAGCGGATGGCTACACCTTC.

This chain uses TRBV2 with TRBJ1-1; no clear D. There are 15 residues in the CDR3. V was trimmed by 5 bases and J by 2 bases, leaving 15 bases between them. Germline CDR1 SNHLY, CDR2 FYNNEI. CDR3 sequence (DNA): TGTGCCAGCAGTCAAGAGAAGATACCAAACACTGAAGCTTTCTTT. This sequence encodes CASSQEKIPNTEAFF.

V gene TRBV6-5 combines with J gene TRBJ1-5, with D possibly TRBD1 on 5 matching bases. The CDR3 is 13 residues long. The V gene's germline CDR1 is MNHEY and CDR2 SVGAGI. V lost 7 bases and J 4 bases, leaving 11 bases between the germline ends. CDR3 bases: TGTGCCAGCACCCATGGGGGAAATCAGCCCCAGCATTTT. It translates to CASTHGGNQPQHF.

This clone was observed a few times. The V and J genes are TRBV10-3 and TRBJ1-3, with D perhaps matching TRBD1 (5 bases). Germline CDR1 and CDR2: ENHRY and SYGVKD. This CDR3 has 16 residues. Trimming removed 5 bases at V and 0 bases at J, with 14 bases between. CDR3 bases: TGTGCCATCAGTCCTGGACAAGGCCACTCTGGAAACACCATATATTTT. This translates into CAISPGQGHSGNTIYF.

The chain employs TRBV5-4 and TRBJ2-1; D uncertain. CDR1 is SGHNT, CDR2 YYREEE, per germline (reference sequence). The CDR3 extends over 16 amino acids. V lost 2 bases and J 10 bases, leaving 22 bases between the germline ends. The CDR3 nucleotides read TGTGCCAGCAGCTTAGACCCAACGGACGTAATATCCGAGCAGTTCTTC. Its translation is CASSLDPTDVISEQFF.

The chain employs TRBV3-1 (or the pseudogene TRBV3-2) and TRBJ2-4; 8 bases agree with TRBD2. With V trimmed by 4 bases and J by 0 bases, 5 bases remained unmatched. The CDR3 has 16 amino acids. Germline V lookup: CDR1 LGHDT, CDR2 YNNKEL (reference sequence). The CDR3 DNA sequence: TGTGCCAGCAGCCCCGGGGGGGCAGGAGCCAAAAACATTCAGTACTTC. Translated, it gives CASSPGGAGAKNIQYF.

The chain is built from TRBV2 and TRBJ1-3; D remains unclear. Trimming stripped 5 bases from V and 0 bases from J, with 14 bases between. The germline V gene has CDR1 SNHLY and CDR2 FYNNEI. The length of the CDR3 is 16 residues. The CDR3 loop is CASSNQKQHSGNTIYF. CDR3 nucleotides: TGTGCCAGCAGTAACCAGAAGCAGCACTCTGGAAACACCATATATTTT.

The chain carries TRBV6-1 and TRBJ2-2; D possibly corresponds to TRBD2 (5 bases). The CDR3 sequence is 15 residues long. Between the trimmed V and J ends, which lost 1 base and 6 bases, there was a span of 12 bases. CDR1 is MNHNS and CDR2 is SASEGT in the germline V gene. The CDR3 sequence is CASSEEAGTSGELFF. CDR3 DNA sequence: TGTGCCAGCAGTGAAGAGGCGGGTACGTCCGGGGAGCTGTTTTTT.

The chain is built from TRBV5-1 and TRBJ2-7; D might be TRBD1 (6 bases). V was cut by 0 bases and J by 6 bases, with 13 bases left in between. The germline gives CDR1 SGHRS, CDR2 YFSETQ. The CDR3 sequence is 14 residues long. The DNA of the CDR3 is TGCGCCAGCAGCTTGGGGGACACCACAAGCGAGCAGTACTTC. This codes for CASSLGDTTSEQYF. Filled out from reference TRBV5-1 and TRBJ2-7, the complete variable domain reads KAGVTQTPRYLIKTRGQQVTLSCSPISGHRSVSWYQQTPGQGLQFLFEYFSETQRNKGNFPGRFSGRQFSNSRSEMNVSTLELGDSALYLCASSLGDTTSEQYFGPGTRLTVT.

This clone has only one observation. The chain links TRBV27 to TRBJ2-1, with D possibly being TRBD1 (5 bases). V gave up 2 bases and J gave up 2 bases, with 13 bases separating them. The CDR3 spans 16 residues. Germline CDR1 reads MNHEY; CDR2 reads SMNVEV (reference sequence). This CDR3 is CASSLEAGFAYNEQFF. DNA for the CDR3: TGTGCCAGCAGTTTAGAGGCAGGGTTCGCCTACAATGAGCAGTTCTTC.

This rearrangement joins TRBV4-3 to TRBJ1-6; possible D gene TRBD1, 6 bases. The germline gives CDR1 LGHNA, CDR2 YSLEER. This CDR3 region has 16 residues. V was trimmed by 1 base and J by 10 bases, leaving 17 bases between them. The CDR3, as DNA: TGCGCCAGCAGCCAAGTCCCACAGGGACGGGGGTCACCCCTCCACTTT. It encodes CASSQVPQGRGSPLHF.

The chain has TRBV28 and TRBJ1-4, with a weak D call TRBD1 (5 bases). Germline CDR1 reads MDHEN; CDR2 reads SYDVKM. CDR3 length: 15 amino acids. The V end lost 6 bases, the J end lost 3 bases, and 14 bases lay between the germline ends. The CDR3 DNA sequence: TGTGCCAGCAGCCCCTTAGGGGAGGCTAATGAAAAACTGTTTTTT. Protein sequence: CASSPLGEANEKLFF.

This chain connects TRBV4-1 to TRBJ2-3, with D possibly matching TRBD1 (6 bases). Germline V gives CDR1 MGHRA, CDR2 YSYEKL. The CDR3 has 18 residues. The V end was cut by 2 bases, the J end by 4 bases, with 22 bases between. CDR3 nucleotide sequence: TGCGCCAGCAGCCAAAAACGAGGGGGACCAAGGGGTCCAGATACGCAGTATTTT. Translation gives CASSQKRGGPRGPDTQYF.

This clone was seen just once. The chain is built from TRBV18 and TRBJ1-2, with no clear D. V was cut by 2 bases and J by 0 bases, with 13 bases left in between. Germline values: CDR1 KGHSH, CDR2 LQKENI. CDR3 length: 16 amino acids. The DNA for the CDR3 is TGTGCCAGCTCACCAGTTTCGGGAGAGTCTAACTATGGCTACACCTTC. This encodes CASSPVSGESNYGYTF. The full variable domain, completed using reference TRBV18 and TRBJ1-2, is NAGVMQNPRHLVRRRGQEARLRCSPMKGHSHVYWYRQLPEEGLKFMVYLQKENIIDESGMPKERFSAEFPKEGPSILRIQQVVRGDSAAYFCASSPVSGESNYGYTFGSGTRLTVV.

The V and J genes are TRBV3-1 (or the pseudogene TRBV3-2) and TRBJ1-4, with D unclear. CDR1 and CDR2 from the germline V gene are LGHDT and YNNKEL (reference sequence). V was cut by 3 bases and J by 8 bases, with 7 bases left in between. The CDR3 extends over 12 amino acids. The CDR3 sequence is CASSQMNEKLFF. The CDR3 DNA is TGTGCCAGCAGCCAGATGAACGAAAAACTGTTTTTT.

The chain joins TRBV2 to TRBJ2-5; maybe TRBD2 (7 bases). Germline V gene lookup returns CDR1 SNHLY and CDR2 FYNNEI. The CDR3 totals 14 residues. V gave up 2 bases and J gave up 5 bases, with 12 bases separating them. CDR3: CASSEPGGGETQYF. CDR3 in DNA: TGTGCCAGCAGTGAACCGGGGGGCGGGGAGACCCAGTACTTC. Using reference TRBV2 and TRBJ2-5 for the parts outside the CDR3, the full variable domain is EPEVTQTPSHQVTQMGQEVILRCVPISNHLYFYWYRQILGQKVEFLVSFYNNEISEKSEIFDDQFSVERPDGSNFTLKIRSTKLEDSAMYFCASSEPGGGETQYFGPGTRLLVL.

This chain links TRBV28 with TRBJ2-7; either TRBD1 or TRBD2 may supply D (5 bases each). V was clipped by 3 bases and J by 2 bases, with 11 bases between them. The CDR3 is made up of 14 amino acids. Germline V gene lookup returns CDR1 MDHEN and CDR2 SYDVKM. The CDR3 spells CASSLGRKTYEQYF. The CDR3 DNA is TGTGCCAGCAGTTTGGGACGGAAGACCTACGAGCAGTACTTC.

J is TRBJ2-2 and V is TRBV7-9; possibly TRBD1 or TRBD2 for D (6 bases each). The germline V gene has CDR1 SEHNR and CDR2 FQNEAQ (reference sequence). V lost 3 bases and J 4 bases, leaving 15 bases between the germline ends. The length of the CDR3 is 16 residues. CDR3 residues: CASSFPRGGGTGELFF. CDR3 nucleotide sequence: TGTGCCAGCAGCTTCCCCCGAGGAGGGGGCACCGGGGAGCTGTTTTTT.

The chain carries TRBV5-1 and TRBJ2-3; D is ambiguous. V was trimmed by 0 bases and J by 0 bases, leaving 14 bases between them. The CDR3 is 17 amino acids. Germline-derived CDR1 and CDR2 are SGHRS and YFSETQ. The CDR3 sequence is CASSLEGGLTSTDTQYF. The DNA for the CDR3 is TGCGCCAGCAGCTTGGAGGGTGGGCTGACTAGCACAGATACGCAGTATTTT.